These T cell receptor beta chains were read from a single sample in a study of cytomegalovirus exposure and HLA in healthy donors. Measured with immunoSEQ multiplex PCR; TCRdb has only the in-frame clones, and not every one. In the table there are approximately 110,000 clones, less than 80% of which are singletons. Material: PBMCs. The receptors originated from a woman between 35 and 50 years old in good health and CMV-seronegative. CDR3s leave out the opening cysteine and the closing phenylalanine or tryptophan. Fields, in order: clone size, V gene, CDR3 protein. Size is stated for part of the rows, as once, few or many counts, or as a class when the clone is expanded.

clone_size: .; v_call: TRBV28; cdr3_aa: ASSSGSYGYT
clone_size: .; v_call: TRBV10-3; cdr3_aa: AIKPGGGIEGYT
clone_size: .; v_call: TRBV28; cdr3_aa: ASSESTAGLVSLGELF
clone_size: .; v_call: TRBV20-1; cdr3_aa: SAGHSHEQF
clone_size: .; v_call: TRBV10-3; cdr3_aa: AIRTQTSPNTEAF
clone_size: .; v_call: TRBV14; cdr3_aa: ASSQDPGTSTDTQY
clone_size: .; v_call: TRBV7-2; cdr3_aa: ASSENRVDTQY
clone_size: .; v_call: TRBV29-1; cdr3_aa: SVGRVGGIYGYT
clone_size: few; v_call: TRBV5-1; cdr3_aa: ASSVSALTDNEQY
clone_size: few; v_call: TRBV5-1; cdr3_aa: ASSLEGVGELF
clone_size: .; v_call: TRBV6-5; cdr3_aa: ASSFTTSGGPDTQY